This TCR beta chain came from a study of T cell responses to AZD1222 COVID-19 vaccine. Turning to the study itself: Second doses at about 4 or about 12 weeks were pooled. Study-level results: Within unmutated variant regions lay the reported targets of nearly half of spike-specific TCRs. Spike regions recognized by vaccine-associated CD4 TCRs spanned the protein, led by 160-218 and 743-854. Females outnumbered males among donors, who were mostly white British; clonal diversity was possibly underestimated.

Method: immunoSEQ multiplex PCR; TCRdb's copy keeps in-frame clones and lacks some. Among some 140,000 clones listed, 90% were seen once. With V trimmed by 0 bases and J by 11 bases, 11 bases remained unmatched. The CDR3 sequence is 15 residues long. CDR1 is SGHNT and CDR2 is YYREEE in the germline V gene (reference sequence). Notes on this clone: The antigen is unknown.

The specimen was peripheral blood, collected on day 0 of AZD1222 vaccination. The sequence was collected from an adult in good health. V usage is TRBV5-4 and J usage is TRBJ2-1; 7 bases fit TRBD2. The CDR3 here is CASSLEGTGGYQQFF. The CDR3 region has the DNA TGTGCCAGCAGCTTGGAAGGGACGGGAGGTTATCAGCAGTTCTTC.